This T cell receptor (beta chain) was sequenced during a study of cytomegalovirus exposure and HLA in healthy donors. As for the study in general: An analysis done earlier identified fewer than 140 million unique TCR beta sequences from around 180 million T cells.

Vbeta (60) and Jbeta (13) primers were used in the PCR. Sequenced by immunoSEQ multiplex PCR; TCRdb stores in-frame clones only, minus some. Of 150,000 to 200,000 clones listed, 65% to 85% were seen once; the top ten hold about 2.6%. Points on this clone: Antigen: not known.

Study findings and constraints: One variant, a missense change in DCLRE1C, was linked in a later analysis to TCR beta V- and J-gene trimming. A later analysis, which compared TCR beta chains of equal frequency, found the HLA-associated ones more clonally expanded. Rarity marked most TCR sequences, yet some public TCRs occurred in many donors.

This sequence was found in a woman aged 40 to 55 in good health and CMV-seropositive. The sample taken for sequencing was PBMCs.

CDR3 loop: CASSQDIVEGRETQYF. The CDR3 region has the DNA TGCGCCAGCAGCCAAGATATTGTAGAGGGCCGAGAGACCCAGTACTTC. V is TRBV4-1 and J is TRBJ2-5; D perhaps matches TRBD2 (5 bases). V lost 0 bases and J lost 4, with 15 bases in between. In germline, CDR1 is MGHRA, CDR2 YSYEKL. The CDR3 is 16 amino acids.